This T cell receptor beta chain was found in a study of T cell changes during pregnancy in multiple sclerosis. Losses at the gene ends were 3 bases for V and 1 base for J; bases not matched to a gene: 6. CDR3 size: 15 residues. Per the germline V gene, CDR1 is SGDLS and CDR2 is YYNGEE. Here immunoSEQ multiplex PCR was the method, and the copy in TCRdb shows in-frame clones only, minus some. This sample has about 53,000 clones, with nearly 90% found just once. This sequence joins TRBV9 and TRBJ2-7; 8 bases map to TRBD2. The TCR was taken from a female donor in good health, enrolled as a control in a pregnancy study. The specimen was peripheral blood, collected after pregnancy. The CDR3 DNA reads as TGTGCCAGCAGCGGGGGACTAGGGGGTTCCTACGAGCAGTACTTC. This encodes CASSGGLGGSYEQYF.